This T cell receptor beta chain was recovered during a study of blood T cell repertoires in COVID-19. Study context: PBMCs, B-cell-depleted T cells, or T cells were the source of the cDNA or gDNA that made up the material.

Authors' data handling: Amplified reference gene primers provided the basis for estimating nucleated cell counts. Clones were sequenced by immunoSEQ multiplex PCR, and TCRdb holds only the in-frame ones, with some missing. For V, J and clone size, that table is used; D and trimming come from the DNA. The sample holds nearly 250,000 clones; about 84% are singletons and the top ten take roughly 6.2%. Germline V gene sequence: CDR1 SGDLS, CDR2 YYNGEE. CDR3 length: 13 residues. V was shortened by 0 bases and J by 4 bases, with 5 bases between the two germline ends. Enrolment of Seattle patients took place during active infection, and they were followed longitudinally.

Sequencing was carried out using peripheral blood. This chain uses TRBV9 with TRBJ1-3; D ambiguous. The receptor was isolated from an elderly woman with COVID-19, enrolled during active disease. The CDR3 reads CASSVGEGNTIYF. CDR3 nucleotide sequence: TGTGCCAGCAGCGTAGGGGAGGGAAACACCATATATTTT.